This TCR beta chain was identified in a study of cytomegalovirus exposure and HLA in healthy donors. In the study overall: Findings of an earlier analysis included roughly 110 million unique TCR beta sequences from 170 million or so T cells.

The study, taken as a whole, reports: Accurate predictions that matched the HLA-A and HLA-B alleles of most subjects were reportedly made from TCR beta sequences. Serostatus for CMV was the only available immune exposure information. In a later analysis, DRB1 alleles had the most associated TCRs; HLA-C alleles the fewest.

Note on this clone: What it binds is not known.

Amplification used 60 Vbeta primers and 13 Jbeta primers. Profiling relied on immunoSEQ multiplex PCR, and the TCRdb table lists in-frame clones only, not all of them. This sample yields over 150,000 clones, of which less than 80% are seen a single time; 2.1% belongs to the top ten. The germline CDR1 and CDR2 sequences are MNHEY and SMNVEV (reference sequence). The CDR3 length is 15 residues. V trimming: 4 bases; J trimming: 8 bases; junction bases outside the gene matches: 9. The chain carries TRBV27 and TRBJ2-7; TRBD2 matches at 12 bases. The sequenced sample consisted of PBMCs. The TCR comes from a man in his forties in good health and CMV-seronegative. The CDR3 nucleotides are TGTGCCAGCAGTTCTCCCCTCGGACTAGCGGGAAAGCAGTACTTC. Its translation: CASSSPLGLAGKQYF.